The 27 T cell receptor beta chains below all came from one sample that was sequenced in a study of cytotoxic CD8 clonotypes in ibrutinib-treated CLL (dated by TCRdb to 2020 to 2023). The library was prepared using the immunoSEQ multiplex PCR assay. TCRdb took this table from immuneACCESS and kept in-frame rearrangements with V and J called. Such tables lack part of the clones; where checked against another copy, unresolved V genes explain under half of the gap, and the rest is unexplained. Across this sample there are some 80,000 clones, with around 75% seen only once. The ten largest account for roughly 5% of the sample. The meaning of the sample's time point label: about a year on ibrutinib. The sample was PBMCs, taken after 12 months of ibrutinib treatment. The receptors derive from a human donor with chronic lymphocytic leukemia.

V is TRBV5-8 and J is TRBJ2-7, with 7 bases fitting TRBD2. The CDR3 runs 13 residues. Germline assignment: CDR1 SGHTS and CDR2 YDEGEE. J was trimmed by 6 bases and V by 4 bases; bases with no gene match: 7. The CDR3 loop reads CASSRDYGAEQYF. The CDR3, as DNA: TGTGCCAGCAGCCGGGACTATGGCGCCGAGCAGTACTTC.

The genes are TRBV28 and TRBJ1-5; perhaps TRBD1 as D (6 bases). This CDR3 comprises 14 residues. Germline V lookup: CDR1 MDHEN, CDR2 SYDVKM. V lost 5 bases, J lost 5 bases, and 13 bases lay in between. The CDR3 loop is CASSGGSPDQPQHF. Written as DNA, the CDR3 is TGTGCCAGCAGTGGGGGCAGCCCTGATCAGCCCCAGCATTTT.

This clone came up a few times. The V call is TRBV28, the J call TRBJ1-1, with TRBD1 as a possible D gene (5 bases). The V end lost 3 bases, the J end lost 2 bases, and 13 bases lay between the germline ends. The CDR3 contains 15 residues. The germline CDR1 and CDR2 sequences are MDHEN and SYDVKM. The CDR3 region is CASSFGGDLNTEAFF. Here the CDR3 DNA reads TGTGCCAGCAGTTTCGGTGGGGACCTTAACACTGAAGCTTTCTTT.

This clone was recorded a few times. The CDR3 DNA reads as TGTGCAAACACTGAAGCTTTCTTT. As protein: CANTEAFF. The chain is built from TRBV2 and TRBJ1-1; no firm D call. CDR1 SNHLY and CDR2 FYNNEI come from the germline V gene. This CDR3 has 8 residues.

Here the CDR3 DNA reads TGTGCCTGGAGTGGGCGGAGCAATCAGCCCCAGCATTTT. Residues: CAWSGRSNQPQHF. The V and J genes are TRBV30 and TRBJ1-5; no clear D gene. Trimming removed 1 base at V and 1 base at J, with 5 bases between. The germline CDR1 and CDR2 sequences are GTSNPN and SVGIG (reference sequence). This CDR3 is built from 13 residues. Based on the CDR3 plus reference TRBV30 and TRBJ1-5, the full variable domain is SQTIHQWPATLVQPVGSPLSLECTVEGTSNPNLYWYRQAAGRGLQLLFYSVGIGQISSEVPQNLSASRPQDRQFILSSKKLLLSDSGFYLCAWSGRSNQPQHFGDGTRLSIL.

The CDR3 sequence is CASSALGSRRDNEQFF. The CDR3 DNA reads as TGTGCCAGCAGCGCGCTAGGGAGTAGGAGGGACAATGAGCAGTTCTTC. V usage is TRBV7-2 and J usage is TRBJ2-1, with D perhaps matching TRBD2 (6 bases). V lost 5 bases and J lost 5, with 19 bases in between. Looked up from germline, CDR1 is SGHTA and CDR2 is FQGNSA. There are 16 residues in the CDR3.

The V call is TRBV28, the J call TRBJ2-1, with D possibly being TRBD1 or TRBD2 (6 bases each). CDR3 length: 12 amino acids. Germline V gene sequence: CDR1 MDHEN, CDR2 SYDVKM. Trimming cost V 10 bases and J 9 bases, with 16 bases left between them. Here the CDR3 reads CAISRGLGEQFF. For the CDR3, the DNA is TGTGCCATATCCCGGGGGCTAGGTGAGCAGTTCTTC.

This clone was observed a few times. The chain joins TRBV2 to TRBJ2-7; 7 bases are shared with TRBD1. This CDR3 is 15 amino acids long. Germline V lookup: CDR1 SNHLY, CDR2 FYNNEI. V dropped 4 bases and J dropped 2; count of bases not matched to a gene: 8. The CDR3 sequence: CASSGSRQGAYEQYF. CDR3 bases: TGTGCCAGCAGTGGGTCGCGACAGGGAGCCTACGAGCAGTACTTC.

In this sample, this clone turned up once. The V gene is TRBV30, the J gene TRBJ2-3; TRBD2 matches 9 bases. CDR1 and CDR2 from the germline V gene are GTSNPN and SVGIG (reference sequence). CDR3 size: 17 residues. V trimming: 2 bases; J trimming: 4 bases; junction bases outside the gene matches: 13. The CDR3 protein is CAWSPLVGGGAPDTQYF. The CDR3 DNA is TGTGCCTGGAGTCCCCTTGTCGGCGGGGGGGCCCCAGATACGCAGTATTTT.

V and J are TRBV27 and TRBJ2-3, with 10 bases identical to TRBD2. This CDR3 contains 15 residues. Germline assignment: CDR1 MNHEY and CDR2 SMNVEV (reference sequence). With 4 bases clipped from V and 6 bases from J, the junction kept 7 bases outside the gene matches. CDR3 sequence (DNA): TGTGCCAGCAGTTCGGCACTAGCGGGAAAGGATACGCAGTATTTT. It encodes CASSSALAGKDTQYF.

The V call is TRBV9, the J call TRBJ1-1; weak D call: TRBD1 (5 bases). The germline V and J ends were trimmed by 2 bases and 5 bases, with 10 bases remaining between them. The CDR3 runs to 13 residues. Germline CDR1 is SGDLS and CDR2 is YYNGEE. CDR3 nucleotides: TGTGCCAGCAGCGTGGGGGTAGAGACTGAAGCTTTCTTT. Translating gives CASSVGVETEAFF.

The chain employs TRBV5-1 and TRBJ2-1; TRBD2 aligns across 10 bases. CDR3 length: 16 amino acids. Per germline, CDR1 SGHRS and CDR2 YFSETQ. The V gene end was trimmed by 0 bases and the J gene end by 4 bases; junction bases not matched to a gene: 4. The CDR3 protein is CASSLGWTSGYNEQFF. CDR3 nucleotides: TGCGCCAGCAGCTTGGGTTGGACTAGCGGATACAATGAGCAGTTCTTC.

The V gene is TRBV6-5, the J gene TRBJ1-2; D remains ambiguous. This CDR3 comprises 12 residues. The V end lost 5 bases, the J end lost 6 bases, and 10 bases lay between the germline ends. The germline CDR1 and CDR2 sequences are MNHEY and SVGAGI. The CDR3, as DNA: TGTGCCAGCAGTAAGGGTCGTGATGGCTACACCTTC. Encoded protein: CASSKGRDGYTF.

The CDR3 region has the DNA TGTGCCAGCAGCTTAGCGGGCCCCGGAGGCTACACCTTC. Translation: CASSLAGPGGYTF. The chain combines TRBV7-9 with TRBJ1-2; D is unclear. The V end was cut by 0 bases, the J end by 8 bases, with 10 bases between. Germline V gene sequence: CDR1 SEHNR, CDR2 FQNEAQ (reference sequence). The CDR3 has 13 amino acids.

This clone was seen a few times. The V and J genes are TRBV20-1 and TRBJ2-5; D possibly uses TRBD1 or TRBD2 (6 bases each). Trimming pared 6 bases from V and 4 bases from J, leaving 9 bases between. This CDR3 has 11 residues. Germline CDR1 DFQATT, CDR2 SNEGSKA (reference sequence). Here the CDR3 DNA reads TGCAGTGCGGAGGGGGGAGAGACCCAGTACTTC. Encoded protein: CSAEGGETQYF.

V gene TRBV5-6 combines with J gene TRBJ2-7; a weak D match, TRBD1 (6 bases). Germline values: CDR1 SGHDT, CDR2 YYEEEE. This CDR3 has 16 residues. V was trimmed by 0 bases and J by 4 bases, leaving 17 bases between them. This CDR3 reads CASSLAGQGYGYEQYF. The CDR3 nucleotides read TGTGCCAGCAGCTTGGCCGGCCAGGGGTATGGTTACGAGCAGTACTTC.

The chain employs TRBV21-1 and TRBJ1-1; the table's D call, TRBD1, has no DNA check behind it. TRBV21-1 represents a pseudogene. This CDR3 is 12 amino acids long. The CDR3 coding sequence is TGTGCCAGCAGCCGGGACAGAACTGAAGCTTTCTTT. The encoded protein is CASSRDRTEAFF.

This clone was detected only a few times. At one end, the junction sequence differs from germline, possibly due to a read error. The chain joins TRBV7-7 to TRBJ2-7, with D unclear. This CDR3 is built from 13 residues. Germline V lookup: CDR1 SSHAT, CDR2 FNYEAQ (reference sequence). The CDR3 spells CASSLGREGEQYF. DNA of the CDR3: TGTGCTAGCAGCTTGGGTAGGGAAGGCGAGCAGTACTTC.

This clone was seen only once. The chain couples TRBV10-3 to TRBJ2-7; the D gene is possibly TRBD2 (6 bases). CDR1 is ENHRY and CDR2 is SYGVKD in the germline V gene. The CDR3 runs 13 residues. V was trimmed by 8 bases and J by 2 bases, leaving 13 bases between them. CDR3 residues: CAIASEQTYEQYF. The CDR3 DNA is TGTGCCATCGCTAGCGAACAGACCTACGAGCAGTACTTC.

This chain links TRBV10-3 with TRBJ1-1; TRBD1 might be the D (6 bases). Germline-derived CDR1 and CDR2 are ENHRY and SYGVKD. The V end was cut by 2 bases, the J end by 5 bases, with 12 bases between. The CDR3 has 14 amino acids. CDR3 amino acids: CAISEGRGGTEAFF. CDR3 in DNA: TGTGCCATCAGTGAGGGCAGGGGAGGAACTGAAGCTTTCTTT.

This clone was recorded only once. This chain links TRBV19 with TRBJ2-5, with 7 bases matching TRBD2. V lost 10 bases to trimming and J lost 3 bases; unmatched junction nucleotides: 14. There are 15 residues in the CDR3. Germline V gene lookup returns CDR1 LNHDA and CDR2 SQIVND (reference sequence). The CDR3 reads CATKTSARGEETQYF. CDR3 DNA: TGTGCCACGAAAACTAGCGCCCGAGGGGAAGAGACCCAGTACTTC. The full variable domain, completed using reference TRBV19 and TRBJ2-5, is DGGITQSPKYLFRKEGQNVTLSCEQNLNHDAMYWYRQDPGQGLRLIYYSQIVNDFQKGDIAEGYSVSREKKESFPLTVTSAQKNPTAFYLCATKTSARGEETQYFGPGTRLLVL.

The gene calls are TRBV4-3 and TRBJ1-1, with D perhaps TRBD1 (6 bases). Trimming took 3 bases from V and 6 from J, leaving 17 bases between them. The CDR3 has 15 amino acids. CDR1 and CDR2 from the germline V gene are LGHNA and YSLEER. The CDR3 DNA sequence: TGCGCCAGCAGCCAGGCGGAGGGGGTTTTGGCTGAAGCTTTCTTT. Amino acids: CASSQAEGVLAEAFF.

CDR3 in amino acids: CSVEKGGPREGYTF. CDR3 bases: TGCAGCGTTGAAAAAGGGGGACCCCGGGAGGGCTACACCTTC. The rearrangement joins TRBV29-1 to TRBJ1-2; D is perhaps TRBD1 (6 bases). Germline V CDR1 and CDR2: SQVTM, ANQGSEA. V was clipped by 2 bases and J by 8 bases, with 18 bases between them. The CDR3 runs 14 residues.

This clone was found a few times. CDR3 in DNA: TGTGCCACCCGGGACGGCAATCAGCCCCAGCATTTT. Encoded protein: CATRDGNQPQHF. The chain has TRBV10-3 and TRBJ1-5; D is perhaps TRBD1 (5 bases). This CDR3 has 12 residues. V lost 10 bases to trimming and J lost 2 bases, with 9 bases between them. Germline loops: CDR1 ENHRY, CDR2 SYGVKD.

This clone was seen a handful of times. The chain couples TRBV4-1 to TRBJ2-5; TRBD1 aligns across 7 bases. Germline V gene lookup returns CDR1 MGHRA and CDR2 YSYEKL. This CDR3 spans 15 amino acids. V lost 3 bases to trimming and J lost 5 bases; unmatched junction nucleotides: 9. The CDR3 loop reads CASSQKQGRGETQYF. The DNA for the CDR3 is TGCGCCAGCAGCCAGAAACAGGGGCGAGGGGAGACCCAGTACTTC.

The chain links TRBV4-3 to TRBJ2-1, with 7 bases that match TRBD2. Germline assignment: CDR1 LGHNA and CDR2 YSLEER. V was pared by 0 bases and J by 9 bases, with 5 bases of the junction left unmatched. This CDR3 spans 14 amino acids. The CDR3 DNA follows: TGCGCCAGCAGCCAAGATCCGGGGGGTTCTGAGCAGTTCTTC. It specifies CASSQDPGGSEQFF.

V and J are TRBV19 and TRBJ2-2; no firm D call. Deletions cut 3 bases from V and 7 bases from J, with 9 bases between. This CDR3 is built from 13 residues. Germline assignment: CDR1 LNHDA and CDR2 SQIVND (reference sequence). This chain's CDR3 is CASSIGWDGELFF. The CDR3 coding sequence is TGTGCCAGTAGTATTGGCTGGGACGGGGAGCTGTTTTTT.